Following are 24 T cell receptor beta chains from one sample sequenced in a study of early T cells in non-severe SARS-CoV-2 infection. TCRdb independently ran MiXCR on the 5' RACE reads; one entry per CDR3 protein. The sample carries 30,000 or so distinct CDR3 sequences, about 5.8% recorded once. The sample consisted of whole blood. The receptors derive from an adult who was a healthcare worker with PCR-confirmed SARS-CoV-2 infection or an uninfected control (not recorded which).

This clonotype was counted ten times or more. The genes are TRBV13 and TRBJ1-1, with D possibly being TRBD1 (6 bases). Deletions cut 3 bases from V and 3 bases from J, with 11 bases between. The V gene's germline CDR1 is PRHDT and CDR2 FYEKMQ (reference sequence). CDR3 length equals 14 residues. The CDR3 reads CASSLNRAYTEAFF. DNA for the CDR3: TGTGCCAGCAGCTTGAACAGGGCCTACACTGAAGCTTTCTTT.

This clonotype was seen repeatedly, ten times or more. V gene TRBV6-5 combines with J gene TRBJ1-1; 7 bases fit TRBD1. The germline V gene has CDR1 MNHEY and CDR2 SVGAGI. The CDR3 length is 16 residues. V lost 0 bases, J lost 4 bases, and 8 bases stayed unmatched. CDR3: CASSYSGIQGGTEAFF. The CDR3 DNA reads as TGTGCCAGCAGTTACTCGGGAATCCAGGGGGGCACTGAAGCTTTCTTT.

A remark on this clonotype: A junction end diverges from the germline sequence, so it may reflect a read error. The chain links TRBV12-3 or TRBV12-4 to TRBJ2-3; perhaps TRBD2 as D (5 bases). The CDR3 is made up of 17 amino acids. The CDR3 spells CASSLYYGKSSTDTQYF. DNA for the CDR3: TGTGCCAGCAGTTTATATTACGGGAAGTCGAGCACAGATACGCAGTATTTC.

Ten or more counts support this clonotype. V gene TRBV7-2 combines with J gene TRBJ1-5; 11 bases align to TRBD1. The CDR3 sequence is 17 residues long. CDR1 and CDR2 (germline): SGHTA, FQGNSA. Trimming took 5 bases from V and 6 from J; bases not matched to a gene: 12. In nucleotides, the CDR3 is TGTGCCAGCAGCCTAGTGGGTACCGGGACAGGGGGTCAGCCCCAGCATTTT. Protein: CASSLVGTGTGGQPQHF.

This clonotype was counted only a few times. The rearrangement joins TRBV7-9 to TRBJ1-4, with 8 bases identical to TRBD1. CDR3 length: 14 residues. With 5 bases clipped from V and 8 bases from J, the junction kept 7 bases outside the gene matches. Germline assignment: CDR1 SEHNR and CDR2 FQNEAQ (reference sequence). The CDR3 DNA follows: TGTGCCAGCAGCCCAGGGGGCGAGGAAGAAAAACTGTTTTTT. Amino acid sequence: CASSPGGEEEKLFF.

This rearrangement joins TRBV3-1 to TRBJ2-1, with D unclear. Germline V gene data show CDR1 as LGHDT and CDR2 as YNNKEL (reference sequence). CDR3 length equals 14 residues. The ends were cut back, 3 bases at V and 5 bases at J, with 11 bases in the middle. The CDR3 loop reads CASSQSPTHNEQFF. The CDR3 DNA is TGTGCCAGCAGCCAGAGTCCTACCCACAATGAGCAGTTCTTC.

Note on this clonotype: This may arise from a read error, as a much more abundant clone is one base away. V usage is TRBV7-6 and J usage is TRBJ2-1; D remains unclear. The length of the CDR3 is 16 residues. Between the trimmed V and J ends, which lost 3 bases and 1 base, there was a span of 13 bases. Germline V CDR1 and CDR2: SGHVS, FNYEAQ. This CDR3 reads CASSFGPRTSYNEQFF. The CDR3 nucleotides are TGTGCCAGCAGCTTTGGACCCAGGACGTCCTACAATGAGCAGTTCTTC.

Many counts were recorded for this clonotype. The chain is built from TRBV20-1 and TRBJ2-3, with 8 bases identical to TRBD2. The CDR3 totals 12 residues. V dropped 0 bases and J dropped 8; count of bases not matched to a gene: 1. Germline CDR1 DFQATT, CDR2 SNEGSKA (reference sequence). The chain's CDR3 is CSARDREGTQYF. The CDR3 DNA reads as TGCAGTGCTAGAGATCGGGAGGGTACGCAGTATTTT.

This clonotype occurred a few times. This chain joins TRBV7-2 and TRBJ2-1, with TRBD2 matching over 10 bases. The germline CDR1 and CDR2 sequences are SGHTA and FQGNSA. The CDR3 loop spans 15 amino acids. After removal of 5 bases from V and 4 bases from J, the junction contained 5 bases not matched to a gene. The CDR3 coding sequence is TGTGCCAGCAGCCCGACTAGCGGGCCTTACAATGAGCAGTTCTTC. Protein: CASSPTSGPYNEQFF.

This clonotype was observed many times. V and J are TRBV10-1 and TRBJ2-7, with D unresolved. Germline lookup yields CDR1 WNHNN and CDR2 SYGVQD (reference sequence). Trimming shortened V by 2 bases and J by 6 bases, and 11 bases separated the two germline ends. The CDR3 is made up of 13 amino acids. The CDR3 loop is CASSEGQVTEQYF. The CDR3 DNA follows: TGCGCCAGCAGTGAGGGTCAGGTCACCGAGCAGTACTTC.

This clonotype was detected many times. The chain carries TRBV12-3 or TRBV12-4 and TRBJ2-5, with D perhaps matching TRBD1 or TRBD2 (5 bases each). Between the trimmed V and J ends, which lost 2 bases and 6 bases, there was a span of 13 bases. The CDR3 runs to 14 residues. This chain's CDR3 is CASSLMGVIQTQYF. For the CDR3, the DNA is TGTGCCAGCAGTTTAATGGGGGTCATACAGACCCAGTACTTC.

This clonotype was picked up many times. The chain recombines TRBV19 with TRBJ1-2; maybe TRBD1 (5 bases). Per the germline V gene, CDR1 is LNHDA and CDR2 is SQIVND (reference sequence). Trimming removed 11 bases at V and 7 bases at J, with 14 bases between. CDR3 length: 11 residues. CDR3 sequence (DNA): TGTGCCGCCCAAACAGGATTTGGCTACACCTTC. It yields the protein CAAQTGFGYTF. Using reference TRBV19 and TRBJ1-2 for the parts outside the CDR3, the full variable domain is DGGITQSPKYLFRKEGQNVTLSCEQNLNHDAMYWYRQDPGQGLRLIYYSQIVNDFQKGDIAEGYSVSREKKESFPLTVTSAQKNPTAFYLCAAQTGFGYTFGSGTRLTVV.

This clonotype was seen ten or more times. CDR3 sequence: CASSRAVGGAREEQFF. DNA for the CDR3: TGTGCCAGCAGCCGTGCGGTTGGGGGAGCAAGAGAAGAGCAGTTCTTC. The genes are TRBV9 and TRBJ2-1; tentatively, D is TRBD1 or TRBD2 (5 bases each). Trimming shortened V by 4 bases and J by 10 bases, and 24 bases separated the two germline ends. From germline, CDR1 is SGDLS and CDR2 YYNGEE. The length of the CDR3 is 16 residues.

This clonotype has only a few counts. The genes are TRBV10-3 and TRBJ2-7; perhaps TRBD1 as D (6 bases). The CDR3 sequence is 14 residues long. Looked up from germline, CDR1 is ENHRY and CDR2 is SYGVKD. Trimming took off 0 bases at V and 5 bases at J, with 11 bases between the two ends. Written as DNA, the CDR3 is TGTGCCATCAGTGAGTCGGCAGGGGTCCACGAGCAGTACTTC. It yields the protein CAISESAGVHEQYF.

In this sample, this clonotype turned up many times. The rearrangement joins TRBV7-9 to TRBJ2-3, with D perhaps TRBD1 or TRBD2 (6 bases each). CDR3 length: 14 residues. V was trimmed by 3 bases and J by 2 bases, leaving 9 bases between them. Germline V lookup: CDR1 SEHNR, CDR2 FQNEAQ (reference sequence). CDR3 amino acids: CASSLRGATDTQYF. The CDR3 coding sequence is TGTGCCAGCAGCTTGAGGGGGGCCACAGATACGCAGTATTTT.

This clonotype came up many times. The chain links TRBV20-1 to TRBJ2-4, with a tentative D call TRBD1 (5 bases). V was pared by 1 base and J by 1 base, with 8 bases between. CDR1 is DFQATT and CDR2 is SNEGSKA in the germline V gene (reference sequence). The CDR3 consists of 14 residues. CDR3 nucleotide sequence: TGCAGTGCTAGAGTTAGGGGTGCCAAAAACATTCAGTACTTC. This gives the protein CSARVRGAKNIQYF.

This clonotype was counted at least ten times. The chain combines TRBV18 with TRBJ1-6; TRBD1 might be the D (5 bases). This CDR3 spans 13 amino acids. CDR1 KGHSH and CDR2 LQKENI come from the germline V gene. V lost 3 bases, J lost 15 bases, and 15 bases lay in between. CDR3 DNA: TGTGCCAGCTCACCCATCGGGACCGCGCACCTCCACTTT. As protein: CASSPIGTAHLHF.

This clonotype was seen repeatedly, ten times or more. The V gene is TRBV5-1, the J gene TRBJ2-7; no clear D. CDR3 size: 14 residues. The ends were cut back, 0 bases at V and 3 bases at J, with 10 bases in the middle. CDR1 is SGHRS, CDR2 YFSETQ, per germline. CDR3 sequence reads: CASSLGIRSYEQYF. The DNA for the CDR3 is TGCGCCAGCAGCTTGGGCATAAGGAGCTACGAGCAGTACTTC.

This clonotype was counted many times. J is TRBJ2-1 and V is TRBV10-3; 9 nucleotides agree with TRBD2. There are 15 residues in the CDR3. The ends lost 6 bases at V and 4 bases at J; junction bases unmatched: 7. Germline V gene lookup returns CDR1 ENHRY and CDR2 SYGVKD. CDR3 DNA: TGTGCCATCAGCCCCGGGACTAGCAGTTACAATGAGCAGTTCTTC. This encodes CAISPGTSSYNEQFF.

This clonotype turned up a few times. The chain carries TRBV5-4 and TRBJ2-5, with 7 positions matching TRBD2. Looked up from germline, CDR1 is SGHNT and CDR2 is YYREEE (reference sequence). Germline trimming cut 5 bases from V and 9 bases from J; bases unmatched to any gene: 7. The CDR3 length is 12 residues. This CDR3 reads CASRGNAGAQYF. CDR3 nucleotide sequence: TGTGCCAGCAGGGGGAACGCGGGGGCCCAGTACTTC.

This clonotype appeared many times. The rearrangement links TRBV20-1 to TRBJ2-7; maybe TRBD2 (5 bases). CDR1 and CDR2 (germline): DFQATT, SNEGSKA (reference sequence). Trimming cost V 6 bases and J 0 bases, with 18 bases left between them. The CDR3 runs 15 residues. Here the CDR3 reads CSAPKGAFSSYEQYF. The CDR3 DNA reads as TGCAGTGCCCCGAAGGGAGCGTTCAGCTCCTACGAGCAGTACTTC.

This clonotype was recorded many times. This rearrangement joins TRBV5-1 to TRBJ2-3, with 14 bases identical to TRBD2. The junction had 1 base not matched to a gene; V was cut back by 3 bases and J by 4 bases. Germline V gene lookup returns CDR1 SGHRS and CDR2 YFSETQ. The CDR3 is 15 residues long. The CDR3: CASSSGLAGADTQYF. CDR3 bases: TGCGCCAGCAGCTCGGGACTAGCGGGAGCAGATACGCAGTATTTT.

This clonotype was detected ten times or more. The CDR3 DNA is TGTGCCAGCAGTCCAACGGACAGGGGGTACAATGAGCAGTTCTTC. This encodes CASSPTDRGYNEQFF. The chain couples TRBV27 to TRBJ2-1; the match to TRBD1 covers 10 bases. CDR3 length: 15 residues. V shed 5 bases, J shed 4 bases, and the junction held 5 bases outside the gene matches. CDR1 MNHEY and CDR2 SMNVEV come from the germline V gene (reference sequence).

In its sample, this clonotype was seen many times. The CDR3 region is CASSESLAGSYEQYF. The CDR3 nucleotides are TGCGCCAGCAGTGAGTCACTAGCGGGGTCCTACGAGCAGTACTTC. The chain carries TRBV10-2 and TRBJ2-7; 10 nucleotides match TRBD2. This CDR3 spans 15 amino acids. Germline V gene data show CDR1 as WSHSY and CDR2 as SAAADI. The ends lost 0 bases at V and 1 base at J; junction bases unmatched: 0.